A single TCR beta chain is shown here with its context. Germline assignment: CDR1 LGHNA and CDR2 YSLEER. This CDR3 spans 14 amino acids. V shed 1 base and J shed 0 bases, with 5 bases lying between them. A multiplex PCR was run with 60 Vbeta primers and 13 Jbeta primers. Sequencing used immunoSEQ multiplex PCR; TCRdb keeps in-frame clones, though not all of them. Here the sample spans approximately 160,000 clones, about four fifths being singletons. This entry comes from a study of cytomegalovirus exposure and HLA in healthy donors. The chain combines TRBV4-3 with TRBJ2-3, with no clear D. The origin of this receptor is a man younger than 35 in good health and CMV-seronegative. Sequencing was performed on PBMCs. CDR3 loop: CASSQGGSTDTQYF. The CDR3 DNA reads TGCGCCAGCAGCCAAGGCGGCAGCACAGATACGCAGTATTTT.